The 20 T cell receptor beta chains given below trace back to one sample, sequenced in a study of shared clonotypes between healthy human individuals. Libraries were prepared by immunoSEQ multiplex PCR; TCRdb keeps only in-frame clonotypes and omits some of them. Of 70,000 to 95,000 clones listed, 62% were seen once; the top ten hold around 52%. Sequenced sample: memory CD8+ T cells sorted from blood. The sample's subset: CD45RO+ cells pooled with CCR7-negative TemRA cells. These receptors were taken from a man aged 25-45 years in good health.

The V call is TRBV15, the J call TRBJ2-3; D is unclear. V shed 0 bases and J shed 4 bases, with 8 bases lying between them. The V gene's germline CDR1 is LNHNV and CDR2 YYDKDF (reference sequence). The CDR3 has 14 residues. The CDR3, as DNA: TGTGCCACCAGCAGAGATAGGGTCGCAGATACGCAGTATTTT. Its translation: CATSRDRVADTQYF.

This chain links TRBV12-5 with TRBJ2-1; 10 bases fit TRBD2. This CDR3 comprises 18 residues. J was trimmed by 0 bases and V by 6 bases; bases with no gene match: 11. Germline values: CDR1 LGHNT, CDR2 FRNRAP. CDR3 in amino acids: CASGLSGRLPSSYNEQFF. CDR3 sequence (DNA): TGTGCTAGTGGCCTTAGCGGGAGGCTCCCTAGCTCCTACAATGAGCAGTTCTTC.

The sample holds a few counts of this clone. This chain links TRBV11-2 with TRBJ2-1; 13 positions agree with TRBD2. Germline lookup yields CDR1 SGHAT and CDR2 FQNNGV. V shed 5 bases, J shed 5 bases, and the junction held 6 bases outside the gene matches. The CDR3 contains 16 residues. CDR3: CASSLRTSGGNNEQFF. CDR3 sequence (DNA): TGTGCCAGCAGCCTACGGACTAGCGGGGGTAACAATGAGCAGTTCTTC.

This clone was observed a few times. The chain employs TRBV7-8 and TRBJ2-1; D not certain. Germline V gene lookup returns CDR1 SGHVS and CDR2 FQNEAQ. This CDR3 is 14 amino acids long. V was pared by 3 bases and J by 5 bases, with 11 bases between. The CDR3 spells CASSLAFGHNEQFF. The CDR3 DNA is TGTGCCAGCAGCTTGGCGTTCGGGCACAATGAGCAGTTCTTC.

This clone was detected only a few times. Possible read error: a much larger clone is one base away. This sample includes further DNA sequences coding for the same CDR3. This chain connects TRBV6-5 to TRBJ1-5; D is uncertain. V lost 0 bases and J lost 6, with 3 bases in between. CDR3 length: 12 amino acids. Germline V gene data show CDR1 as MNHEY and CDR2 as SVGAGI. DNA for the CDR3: TGTGCCAGCAGTTACTCTGGTCAGCCCCAGCATTTT. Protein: CASSYSGQPQHF.

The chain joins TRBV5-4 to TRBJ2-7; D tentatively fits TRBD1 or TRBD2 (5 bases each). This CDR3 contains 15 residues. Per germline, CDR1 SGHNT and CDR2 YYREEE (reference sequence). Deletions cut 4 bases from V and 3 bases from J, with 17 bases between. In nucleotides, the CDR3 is TGTGCCAGCAGCCCTCCTGGGACGGAGAACTACGAGCAGTACTTC. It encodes CASSPPGTENYEQYF.

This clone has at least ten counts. CDR3 protein: CASSVDGYEQYF. Here the CDR3 DNA reads TGTGCCAGCAGTGTCGACGGCTACGAGCAGTACTTC. The chain carries TRBV6-1 and TRBJ2-7; D remains ambiguous. The CDR3 has 12 amino acids. The germline gives CDR1 MNHNS, CDR2 SASEGT. Trimming took off 4 bases at V and 3 bases at J, with 7 bases between the two ends.

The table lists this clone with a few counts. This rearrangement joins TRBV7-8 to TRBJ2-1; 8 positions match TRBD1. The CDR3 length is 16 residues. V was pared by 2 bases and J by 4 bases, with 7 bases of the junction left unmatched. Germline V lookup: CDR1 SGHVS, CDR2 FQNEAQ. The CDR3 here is CASSLMSGGLYNEQFF. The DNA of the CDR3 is TGTGCCAGCAGCTTAATGTCAGGGGGCCTGTACAATGAGCAGTTCTTC.

CDR3 nucleotide sequence: TGTGCCAGCAGCTTAGCGGCAGCTTCTAGCACAGATACGCAGTATTTT. This translates into CASSLAAASSTDTQYF. This rearrangement joins TRBV11-3 to TRBJ2-3; no definite D call. Trimming took 1 base from V and 0 from J, leaving 11 bases between them. This CDR3 is 16 amino acids long. The germline CDR1 and CDR2 sequences are SGHNT and YENEEA. Looking up the rest from reference TRBV11-3 and TRBJ2-3 gives the full variable domain: EAGVVQSPRYKIIEKKQPVAFWCNPISGHNTLYWYLQNLGQGPELLIRYENEEAVDDSQLPKDRFSAERLKGVDSTLKIQPAELGDSAVYLCASSLAAASSTDTQYFGPGTRLTVL.

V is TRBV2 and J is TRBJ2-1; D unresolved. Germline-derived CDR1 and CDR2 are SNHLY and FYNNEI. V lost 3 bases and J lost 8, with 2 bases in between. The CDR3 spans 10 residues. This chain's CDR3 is CASSDYEQFF. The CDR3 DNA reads TGTGCCAGCAGTGACTATGAGCAGTTCTTC.

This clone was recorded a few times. CDR3 sequence (DNA): TGTGCCAGTACCTTTGGTGGGGGGGCCTACAATGAGCAGTTCTTC. It yields the protein CASTFGGGAYNEQFF. The rearrangement links TRBV19 to TRBJ2-1; 7 nucleotides agree with TRBD2. The CDR3 length is 15 residues. The junction had 8 bases not matched to a gene; V was cut back by 7 bases and J by 2 bases. The germline V gene encodes CDR1 LNHDA and CDR2 SQIVND (reference sequence).

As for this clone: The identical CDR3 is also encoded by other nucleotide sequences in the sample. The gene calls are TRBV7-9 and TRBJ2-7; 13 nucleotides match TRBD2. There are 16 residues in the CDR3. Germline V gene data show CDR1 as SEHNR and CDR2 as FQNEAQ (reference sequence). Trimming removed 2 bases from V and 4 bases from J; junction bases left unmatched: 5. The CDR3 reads CASSLRTSGSSYEQYF. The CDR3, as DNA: TGTGCCAGCAGCTTAAGGACTAGCGGGAGTTCATACGAGCAGTACTTC. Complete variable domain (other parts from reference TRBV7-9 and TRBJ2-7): DTGVSQNPRHKITKRGQNVTFRCDPISEHNRLYWYRQTLGQGPEFLTYFQNEAQLEKSRLLSDRFSAERPKGSFSTLEIQRTEQGDSAMYLCASSLRTSGSSYEQYFGPGTRLTVT.

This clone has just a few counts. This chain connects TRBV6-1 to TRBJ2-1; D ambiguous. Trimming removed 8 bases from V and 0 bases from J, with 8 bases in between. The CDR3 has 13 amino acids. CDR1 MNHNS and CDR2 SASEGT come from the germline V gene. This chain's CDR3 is CASLPNSYNEQFF. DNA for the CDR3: TGTGCCAGCCTACCCAACTCCTACAATGAGCAGTTCTTC.

The DNA for the CDR3 is TGTGCAAAGCCTAGGGGCAGTATGAACACTGAAGCTTTCTTT. Translated: CAKPRGSMNTEAFF. The V call is TRBV2, the J call TRBJ1-1, with D perhaps matching TRBD1 (5 bases). Germline V gene lookup returns CDR1 SNHLY and CDR2 FYNNEI. The CDR3 is 14 residues long.

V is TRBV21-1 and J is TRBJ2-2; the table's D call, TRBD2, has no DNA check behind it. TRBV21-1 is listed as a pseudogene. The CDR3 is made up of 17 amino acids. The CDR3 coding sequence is TGTGCCAGCAGCAAAGAGGAAACTAGCGGAACCCCGGGGGAGCTGTTTTTT. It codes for CASSKEETSGTPGELFF.

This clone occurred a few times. The CDR3 DNA is TGTGCCAGCAGCACCCGGACTACGGTTGAGGATGAGCAGTTCTTC. This gives the protein CASSTRTTVEDEQFF. This chain uses TRBV7-6 with TRBJ2-1; D may be TRBD2 (6 bases). There are 15 residues in the CDR3. Looked up from germline, CDR1 is SGHVS and CDR2 is FNYEAQ. The germline V and J ends were trimmed by 5 bases and 8 bases, with 19 bases remaining between them.

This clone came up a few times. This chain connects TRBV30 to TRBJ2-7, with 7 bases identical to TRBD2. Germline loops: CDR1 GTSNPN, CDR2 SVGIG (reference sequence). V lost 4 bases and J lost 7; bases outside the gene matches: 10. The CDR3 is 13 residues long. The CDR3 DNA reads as TGTGCCTGGAATGGGGGGGTCCCAGGAGAGCAGTACTTC. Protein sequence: CAWNGGVPGEQYF.

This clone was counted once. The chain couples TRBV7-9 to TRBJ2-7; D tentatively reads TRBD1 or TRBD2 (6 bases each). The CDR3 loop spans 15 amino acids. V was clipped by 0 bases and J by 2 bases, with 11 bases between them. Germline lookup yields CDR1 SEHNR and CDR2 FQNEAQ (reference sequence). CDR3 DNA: TGTGCCAGCAGCTTAGCGCACAGGGAGGCCTACGAGCAGTACTTC. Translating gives CASSLAHREAYEQYF.

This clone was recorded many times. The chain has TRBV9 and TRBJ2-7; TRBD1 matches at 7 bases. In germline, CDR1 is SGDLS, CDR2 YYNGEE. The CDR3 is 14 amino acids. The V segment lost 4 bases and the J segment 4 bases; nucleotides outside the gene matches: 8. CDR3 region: CASSPRDSQYEQYF. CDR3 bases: TGTGCCAGCAGCCCAAGGGACAGTCAATACGAGCAGTACTTC. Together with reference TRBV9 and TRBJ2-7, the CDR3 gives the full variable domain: DSGVTQTPKHLITATGQRVTLRCSPRSGDLSVYWYQQSLDQGLQFLIQYYNGEERAKGNILERFSAQQFPDLHSELNLSSLELGDSALYFCASSPRDSQYEQYFGPGTRLTVT.

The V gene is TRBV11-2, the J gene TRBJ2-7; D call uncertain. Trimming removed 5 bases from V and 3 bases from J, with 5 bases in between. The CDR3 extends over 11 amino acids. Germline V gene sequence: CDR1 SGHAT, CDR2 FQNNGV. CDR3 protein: CASSQVYEQYF. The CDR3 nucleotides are TGTGCCAGCAGCCAGGTCTACGAGCAGTACTTC.